This record looks at one TCR beta chain sequence and its context. Its antigen is not known. Study results and caveats: Greatest tumor Treg TCR overlap was with tumor naive CD4+ cells. In terms of TCR gene usage, tumor memory CD4+ T cells clustered together with blood and lymph node memory CD4+ cells, as well as with lymph node naive CD4+ cells.

V lost 7 bases, J lost 7 bases, and 8 bases lay in between. The CDR3 runs to 11 residues. Constant-region reverse primers amplified full-length variable regions, followed by semi-nested Nested Universal Primer A PCR. TCRdb re-analysed the 5' RACE reads in MiXCR, keeping a single row per CDR3 protein. This table has 25,000 to 35,000 distinct CDR3 sequences, approximately 25% appearing once. This TCR derives from a female donor with breast cancer. Sample: memory CD4+ T cells sorted from blood. Stated subset: memory CD4+ T cells, CD4+CD45RO+CD25-. This rearrangement joins TRBV12-3 or TRBV12-4 to TRBJ2-1; D ambiguous. This CDR3 is CASTFSNEQFF. CDR3 coding DNA: TGTGCCAGCACCTTCTCAAATGAGCAGTTCTTC.